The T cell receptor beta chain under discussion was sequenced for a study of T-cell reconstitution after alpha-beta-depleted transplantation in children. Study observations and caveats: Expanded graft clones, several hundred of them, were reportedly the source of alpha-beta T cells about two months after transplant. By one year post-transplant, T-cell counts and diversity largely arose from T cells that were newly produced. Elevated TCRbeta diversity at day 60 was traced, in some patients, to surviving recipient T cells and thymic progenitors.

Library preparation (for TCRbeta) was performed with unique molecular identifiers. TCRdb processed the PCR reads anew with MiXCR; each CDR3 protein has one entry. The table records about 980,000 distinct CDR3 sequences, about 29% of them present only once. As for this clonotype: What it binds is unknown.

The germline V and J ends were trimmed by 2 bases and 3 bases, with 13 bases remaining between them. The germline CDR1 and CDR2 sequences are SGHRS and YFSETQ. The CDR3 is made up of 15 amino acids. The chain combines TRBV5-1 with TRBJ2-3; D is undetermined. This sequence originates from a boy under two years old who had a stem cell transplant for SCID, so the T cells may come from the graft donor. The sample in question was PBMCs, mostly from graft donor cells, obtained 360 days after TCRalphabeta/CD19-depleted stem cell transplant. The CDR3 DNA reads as TGCGCCAGCAGCTTCCTTGCGGAAATGACAGATACGCAGTATTTT. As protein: CASSFLAEMTDTQYF.